These 22 T cell receptor beta chains were sequenced from one sample in a study of blood T cell repertoires in COVID-19. The data were produced by immunoSEQ multiplex PCR, yet TCRdb's version contains in-frame clones alone and is incomplete. The table shows about 300,000 clones, with 85% to 90% occurring only once. Sequences were obtained from PBMCs or T cells enriched from blood (not recorded which). Receptors originate from a man aged 30 to 39 who had recovered from COVID-19.

The chain couples TRBV2 to TRBJ1-1; 9 bases agree with TRBD1. This CDR3 has 16 amino acids. After removal of 4 bases from V and 4 bases from J, the junction contained 10 bases not matched to a gene. CDR1 and CDR2 from the germline V gene are SNHLY and FYNNEI. The CDR3 protein is CASSGRRDRVRTEAFF. The DNA of the CDR3 is TGTGCCAGCAGTGGGCGGCGGGACAGGGTGCGCACTGAAGCTTTCTTT.

This chain uses TRBV25-1 with TRBJ1-2; D unclear. There are 13 residues in the CDR3. Germline CDR1 reads MGHDK; CDR2 reads SYGVNS. V was pared by 3 bases and J by 5 bases, with 10 bases between. The CDR3 region has the DNA TGTGCCAGCAGTGACCTCGACATGTATGGCTACACCTTC. Amino acid sequence: CASSDLDMYGYTF.

In its sample, this clone was seen once. The CDR3 loop is CASSGRSPAGGTDTQYF. The CDR3 coding sequence is TGTGCCAGCAGTGGTAGGTCCCCAGCGGGCGGCACAGATACGCAGTATTTT. J is TRBJ2-3 and V is TRBV9, with a possible D match to TRBD2 (6 bases). In germline, CDR1 is SGDLS, CDR2 YYNGEE. With 5 bases removed from V and 1 base from J, the gap between germline ends came to 20 bases. The length of the CDR3 is 17 residues.

In its sample, this clone was seen a few times. The genes are TRBV7-8 and TRBJ1-2; maybe TRBD1 (6 bases). The CDR3 totals 14 residues. The ends were cut back, 5 bases at V and 2 bases at J, with 12 bases in the middle. Germline V gene lookup returns CDR1 SGHVS and CDR2 FQNEAQ. CDR3 sequence reads: CASSRQERNYGYTF. CDR3 coding DNA: TGTGCCAGCAGCCGACAGGAACGGAACTATGGCTACACCTTC.

The rearrangement joins TRBV10-1 to TRBJ2-1; D ambiguous. The CDR3 is made up of 15 amino acids. The V gene's germline CDR1 is WNHNN and CDR2 SYGVQD (reference sequence). The germline V and J ends were trimmed by 5 bases and 8 bases, with 19 bases remaining between them. The CDR3 DNA is TGCGCCAGCAGTCTCGAGGCTCCCTTCGTCGATGAGCAGTTCTTC. This sequence encodes CASSLEAPFVDEQFF.

This chain uses TRBV19 with TRBJ1-2; 7 positions match TRBD1. In germline, CDR1 is LNHDA, CDR2 SQIVND (reference sequence). V lost 9 bases to trimming and J lost 8 bases; unmatched junction nucleotides: 12. CDR3 length: 13 residues. As DNA, the CDR3 is TGTGCCAGCACAGGGGCCCCGGAGAGGGGCTACACCTTC. Encoded protein: CASTGAPERGYTF.

This chain connects TRBV9 to TRBJ2-7; TRBD2 is a possible D gene (6 bases). The CDR3 spans 14 residues. V lost 3 bases, J lost 5 bases, and 15 bases lay in between. Germline CDR1 is SGDLS and CDR2 is YYNGEE. The CDR3 nucleotides read TGTGCCAGCAGCGGGCGGGACGGGGCCCACGAGCAGTACTTC. This encodes CASSGRDGAHEQYF.

This clone came up a few times. The rearrangement uses TRBV2 and TRBJ1-6; TRBD1 matches 7 bases. Trimming at V came to 3 bases and at J to 10 bases, leaving 6 bases not matched to a gene. The CDR3 extends over 14 amino acids. The germline V gene has CDR1 SNHLY and CDR2 FYNNEI. CDR3 in amino acids: CASSDERGRSPLHF. The CDR3 nucleotides are TGTGCCAGCAGTGACGAAAGGGGGCGATCACCCCTCCACTTT.

This chain uses TRBV10-1 with TRBJ2-5, with 10 bases fitting TRBD2. Germline V lookup: CDR1 WNHNN, CDR2 SYGVQD (reference sequence). With V trimmed by 9 bases and J by 8 bases, 12 bases remained unmatched. The CDR3 contains 14 residues. CDR3 sequence: CASRIAGGPATQYF. CDR3 DNA: TGCGCCAGTCGTATAGCGGGAGGCCCCGCCACCCAGTACTTC.

This chain links TRBV7-9 with TRBJ2-5; 9 nucleotides line up with TRBD1. This CDR3 region has 15 residues. V lost 6 bases and J lost 4; bases outside the gene matches: 9. Germline values: CDR1 SEHNR, CDR2 FQNEAQ (reference sequence). The CDR3 sequence is CASRPSGQGLETQYF. In DNA, the CDR3 is TGTGCCAGCAGACCTTCAGGACAGGGGTTAGAGACCCAGTACTTC. Together with reference TRBV7-9 and TRBJ2-5, the CDR3 gives the full variable domain: DTGVSQNPRHKITKRGQNVTFRCDPISEHNRLYWYRQTLGQGPEFLTYFQNEAQLEKSRLLSDRFSAERPKGSFSTLEIQRTEQGDSAMYLCASRPSGQGLETQYFGPGTRLLVL.

The V gene is TRBV5-6, the J gene TRBJ1-6, with D maybe TRBD1 (6 bases). Per the germline V gene, CDR1 is SGHDT and CDR2 is YYEEEE. V lost 4 bases to trimming and J lost 5 bases, with 13 bases between them. The CDR3 contains 15 residues. CDR3 amino acids: CASSPGTIDNSPLHF. CDR3 DNA sequence: TGTGCCAGCAGCCCGGGGACAATAGATAATTCACCCCTCCACTTT.

This chain connects TRBV3-1 (or the pseudogene TRBV3-2) to TRBJ2-5, with 7 bases aligning to TRBD1. CDR1 is LGHDT and CDR2 is YNNKEL in the germline V gene (reference sequence). This CDR3 region has 14 residues. Trimming removed 3 bases from V and 3 bases from J; junction bases left unmatched: 4. This chain's CDR3 is CASSQTGWEETQYF. As DNA, the CDR3 is TGTGCCAGCAGCCAGACAGGGTGGGAAGAGACCCAGTACTTC.

The chain links TRBV6-1 to TRBJ1-4; 10 bases map to TRBD1. V trimming: 3 bases; J trimming: 7 bases; junction bases outside the gene matches: 11. Germline CDR1 reads MNHNS; CDR2 reads SASEGT. This CDR3 has 17 residues. CDR3 bases: TGTGCCAGCAGTGACCCGGGACAGGGGTTGAAAGGTGAAAAACTGTTTTTT. Protein: CASSDPGQGLKGEKLFF.

The V call is TRBV5-1, the J call TRBJ1-5; tentative D call: TRBD1 (5 bases). Germline V gene sequence: CDR1 SGHRS, CDR2 YFSETQ. V dropped 4 bases and J dropped 0 bases, with 14 bases sitting between them. This CDR3 spans 16 amino acids. The CDR3, as DNA: TGCGCCAGCAGCGATTTGACAGATAATAGCAATCAGCCCCAGCATTTT. This translates into CASSDLTDNSNQPQHF.

The chain is built from TRBV7-2 and TRBJ1-1, with D possibly being TRBD1 (6 bases). The germline V and J ends were trimmed by 5 bases and 0 bases, with 16 bases remaining between them. CDR1 and CDR2 from the germline V gene are SGHTA and FQGNSA. There are 16 residues in the CDR3. The DNA for the CDR3 is TGTGCCAGCAGCCAACCAGGGGCAAGTATGAACACTGAAGCTTTCTTT. Amino acid sequence: CASSQPGASMNTEAFF.

The chain recombines TRBV7-9 with TRBJ2-5, with 7 bases fitting TRBD2. CDR1 is SEHNR, CDR2 FQNEAQ, per germline (reference sequence). V lost 5 bases, J lost 1 base, and 4 bases stayed unmatched. The length of the CDR3 is 14 residues. The CDR3 here is CASSQAGVQETQYF. CDR3 coding DNA: TGTGCCAGCAGCCAGGCGGGAGTCCAAGAGACCCAGTACTTC.

Details on this clone: Distinct nucleotide sequences in the sample also encode this CDR3. The chain joins TRBV10-1 to TRBJ2-7; no clear D. CDR1 WNHNN and CDR2 SYGVQD come from the germline V gene (reference sequence). Trimming shortened V by 3 bases and J by 2 bases, and 2 bases separated the two germline ends. CDR3 length equals 11 residues. CDR3 nucleotide sequence: TGCGCCAGCAGTGATACCTACGAGCAGTACTTC. This translates into CASSDTYEQYF.

This clone showed up just once. V usage is TRBV30 and J usage is TRBJ2-5; perhaps TRBD2 as D (6 bases). V was shortened by 3 bases and J by 2 bases, with 10 bases between the two germline ends. This CDR3 is built from 13 residues. Germline V gene lookup returns CDR1 GTSNPN and CDR2 SVGIG (reference sequence). The DNA of the CDR3 is TGTGCCTGGAGCCGTGGGGGGCAAGAGACCCAGTACTTC. Its translation is CAWSRGGQETQYF.

The chain carries TRBV7-2 and TRBJ2-7, with 10 bases matching TRBD2. The CDR3 totals 17 residues. V was clipped by 5 bases and J by 7 bases; unmatched bases: 17. CDR1 is SGHTA, CDR2 FQGNSA, per germline. The DNA of the CDR3 is TGTGCCAGCAGCAGAGCGGGGGGGGCTCCAGGGCTTAGGGAGCAGTACTTC. It translates to CASSRAGGAPGLREQYF.

The genes are TRBV21-1 and TRBJ2-1; the table's D call, TRBD2, was not checked against the DNA. TRBV21-1 is labeled a pseudogene. The CDR3 spans 16 residues. CDR3 sequence reads: CASGTGYSLAGRKQFF. The CDR3 DNA reads TGTGCCAGCGGGACAGGGTACTCACTAGCGGGAAGGAAGCAGTTCTTC.

The chain combines TRBV15 with TRBJ1-6; TRBD1 is a possible D gene (5 bases). Trimming took 0 bases from V and 7 from J, leaving 10 bases between them. Germline lookup yields CDR1 LNHNV and CDR2 YYDKDF (reference sequence). The length of the CDR3 is 15 residues. CDR3 protein: CATSRERQINSPLHF. In DNA, the CDR3 is TGTGCCACCAGCAGAGAGCGACAGATCAATTCACCCCTCCACTTT.

In regard to this clone: Other DNA sequences in this specimen translate into the identical CDR3. This chain connects TRBV27 to TRBJ2-7, with a weak D call TRBD1 (5 bases). V dropped 2 bases and J dropped 2 bases, with 7 bases sitting between them. CDR3 length equals 13 residues. The germline V gene has CDR1 MNHEY and CDR2 SMNVEV (reference sequence). DNA of the CDR3: TGTGCCAGCAGTTTAGCAGGGCCCTACGAGCAGTACTTC. The encoded protein is CASSLAGPYEQYF.